These T cell receptor beta chains were read from a single sample in a study of blood T cell repertoires in COVID-19. Using immunoSEQ multiplex PCR, the repertoire was profiled, and TCRdb retains in-frame clones only, with some absent. This table has some 250,000 clones, approximately 88% appearing once. What was sequenced was peripheral blood. The receptors derive from a young woman with acute or convalescent COVID-19. CDR3s include the opening cysteine and the closing phenylalanine or tryptophan.

J: TRBJ2-3; V: TRBV3-1/TRBV3-2; CDR3: CASSPSGLLRDTQYF
J: TRBJ2-7; V: TRBV7-9; CDR3: CASSPGGGDTSYEQYF
J: TRBJ2-3; V: TRBV25-1; CDR3: CASSETGTGYTDTQYF
J: TRBJ2-7; V: TRBV3-1/TRBV3-2; CDR3: CASSQGQGARGEQYF
J: TRBJ2-3; V: TRBV15; CDR3: CATSRRRDPWSDTQYF
J: TRBJ1-1; V: TRBV30; CDR3: CAWSTGQYPFF
J: TRBJ1-5; V: TRBV29-1; CDR3: CSVRDRGQGQPQHF
J: TRBJ2-2; V: TRBV11-3; CDR3: CASSLGLANTGELFF
J: TRBJ2-7; V: TRBV13; CDR3: CASSSTDTEQYF
J: TRBJ2-5; V: TRBV5-1; CDR3: CASSTDRQTQYF